This T cell receptor (beta chain) is drawn from a study of control samples from healthy donors and cancer patients. This table comes from immunoSEQ multiplex PCR, and its TCRdb copy is limited to in-frame clones, with some not included. The data contain 73,000 or so clones, about 88% of them singletons. The specimen sequenced was blood. The source is a woman between 50 and 59 years old in good health.

The CDR3 sequence is CASSLSIYSRYEQYF. The CDR3, as DNA: TGTGCCAGCAGTTTATCGATTTACAGTCGCTACGAGCAGTACTTC. The gene calls are TRBV27 and TRBJ2-7; D is unresolved. This CDR3 region has 15 residues. Germline V gives CDR1 MNHEY, CDR2 SMNVEV (reference sequence). The V end was cut by 0 bases, the J end by 3 bases, with 12 bases between.